These 5 T cell receptor beta chains were sequenced from one sample in a study of T-cell reconstitution after alpha-beta-depleted transplantation in children. The TCRbeta library was prepared with unique molecular identifiers. TCRdb ran MiXCR on the PCR reads and lists one entry per CDR3 protein. The sample includes 450,000 to 700,000 distinct CDR3 sequences, 25% to 30% seen only once; the top ten take about a third. The sample here was PBMCs, taken before TCRalphabeta/CD19-depleted stem cell transplant. The receptors come from a boy under two years old with Wiskott-Aldrich syndrome, due to receive a stem cell transplant.

The CDR3 coding sequence is TGCGCCAGCAGCCCTACCCGACCCATGAACACTGAAGCTTTCTTT. It specifies CASSPTRPMNTEAFF. The chain couples TRBV5-1 to TRBJ1-1; D is unresolved. The CDR3 runs to 15 residues. CDR1 is SGHRS and CDR2 is YFSETQ in the germline V gene. V dropped 4 bases and J dropped 0 bases, with 13 bases sitting between them.

The chain employs TRBV5-1 and TRBJ2-7, with TRBD2 matching over 7 bases. The V gene's germline CDR1 is SGHRS and CDR2 YFSETQ. The V segment lost 1 base and the J segment 2 bases; nucleotides outside the gene matches: 9. The CDR3 contains 16 residues. The CDR3 region has the DNA TGCGCCAGCAGCTTGCCGGTTTCGGGGGGTCCCTACGAGCAGTACTTC. It specifies CASSLPVSGGPYEQYF.

This clonotype has only a few counts. The chain joins TRBV6-1 to TRBJ1-5; 7 nucleotides agree with TRBD1. The germline V gene has CDR1 MNHNS and CDR2 SASEGT. The CDR3 totals 14 residues. The V segment lost 7 bases and the J segment 3 bases; nucleotides outside the gene matches: 6. In DNA form, the CDR3 reads TGTGCCAGCACCAGACAGGGTTTCAATCAGCCCCAGCATTTT. This codes for CASTRQGFNQPQHF.

The chain joins TRBV5-1 to TRBJ1-2; D not resolved. Germline V gives CDR1 SGHRS, CDR2 YFSETQ. The V end lost 9 bases, the J end lost 8 bases, and 20 bases lay between the germline ends. This CDR3 contains 13 residues. For the CDR3, the DNA is TGCGCCACCAGTCAAAGCCCAATGGAAGGCTACACCTTC. This sequence encodes CATSQSPMEGYTF.

This rearrangement joins TRBV6-5 to TRBJ2-1; 7 nucleotides align to TRBD2. This CDR3 is 15 amino acids long. The junction had 8 bases not matched to a gene; V was cut back by 0 bases and J by 9 bases. Germline-derived CDR1 and CDR2 are MNHEY and SVGAGI. The CDR3 loop reads CASSYSTRGVGEQFF. The CDR3 bases are TGTGCCAGCAGTTACTCGACCCGGGGGGTGGGTGAGCAGTTCTTC.